This T cell receptor (beta chain) was profiled in a study of cytomegalovirus exposure and HLA in healthy donors. Overall study findings and caveats: A missense variant in DCLRE1C was later tied to TCR beta V- and J-gene trimming. 16,951 TCR beta sequences were associated with HLA alleles at 0.05 false discovery rate in a later analysis. Using the classifier, cytomegalovirus status was reportedly diagnosed with high specificity and sensitivity.

Germline V gene sequence: CDR1 LNHDA, CDR2 SQIVND (reference sequence). CDR3 length: 13 amino acids. Unmatched junction bases numbered 6, after V lost 7 bases and J lost 5 bases. The PCR used 60 Vbeta and 13 Jbeta primers. As handled by the study authors: Approximately 9.9 million shared chains were among the 60 million to 80 million unique TCR beta chains that a later analysis counted. Sequencing was performed with immunoSEQ multiplex PCR; in TCRdb, only in-frame clones are kept and a portion is missing. The V and J calls and clone size come from that table; D and trimming were worked out from the DNA. This table holds 150,000 to 200,000 clones, 81% found once. About this clone: What it binds is not known.

The material sequenced was PBMCs. The source of this sequence is a woman between 18 and 29 years old in good health and CMV-seropositive. J is TRBJ2-5 and V is TRBV19, with 8 bases aligning to TRBD2. This CDR3 reads CASTAGGRETQYF. In DNA, the CDR3 is TGTGCCAGTACCGCGGGGGGCCGGGAGACCCAGTACTTC.